The following is a T cell receptor beta chain sequence with its context. The data were obtained in a study of blood T cell repertoires in COVID-19. Study details: Sites across the United States, Italy and Spain contributed samples from acute and convalescent COVID-19. T cells, B-cell-depleted T cells, or PBMCs supplied cDNA or gDNA.

Original processing notes: Reference gene primer amplification yielded estimated nucleated cell counts. Only in-frame clones appear in the TCRdb table, and some are missing; sequencing was by immunoSEQ multiplex PCR. V, J and clone size derive from that table, while D and trimming were established from the DNA sequence. Among some 270,000 clones listed, 90% were seen once. The TCR was taken from a woman aged 55-69 years with COVID-19, enrolled during active disease. The specimen was peripheral blood.

As DNA, the CDR3 is TGCGCCAGCAGCCAAGCGCAGGGGCAGGGCTATGGCTACACCTTC. This gives the protein CASSQAQGQGYGYTF. The chain uses TRBV4-3 and TRBJ1-2; D is perhaps TRBD1 (6 bases). The V end lost 1 base, the J end lost 4 bases, and 13 bases lay between the germline ends. The CDR3 contains 15 residues. In germline, CDR1 is LGHNA, CDR2 YSLEER.